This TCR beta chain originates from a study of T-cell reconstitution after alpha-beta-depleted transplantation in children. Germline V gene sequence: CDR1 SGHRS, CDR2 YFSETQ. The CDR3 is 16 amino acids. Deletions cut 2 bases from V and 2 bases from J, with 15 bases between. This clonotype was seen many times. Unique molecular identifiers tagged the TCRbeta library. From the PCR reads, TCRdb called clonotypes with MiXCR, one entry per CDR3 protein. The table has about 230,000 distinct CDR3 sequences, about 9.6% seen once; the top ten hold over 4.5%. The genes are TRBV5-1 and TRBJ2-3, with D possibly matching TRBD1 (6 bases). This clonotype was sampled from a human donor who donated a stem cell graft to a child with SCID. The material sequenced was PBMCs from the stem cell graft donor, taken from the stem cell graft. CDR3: CASSFNYRASTDTQYF. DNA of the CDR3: TGCGCCAGCAGCTTTAACTACAGGGCGTCCACAGATACGCAGTATTTT.